These T cell receptor beta chains were read from a single sample in a study of blood T cell repertoires in COVID-19. Sequencing was performed with immunoSEQ multiplex PCR; in TCRdb, only in-frame clones are kept and a portion is missing. This table has about 140,000 clones, 84% appearing once. The sample was PBMCs or T cells enriched from blood (not recorded which). The receptors here all came from a woman aged 50 to 60 with acute COVID-19. CDR3s include the opening cysteine and the closing phenylalanine or tryptophan. Fields, in order: J gene, clone size, V gene, D gene, CDR3 protein, CDR3 DNA. D genes are given only for firm matches. The size of a clone is reported for some rows only, either as once, few or many, or as a class for expanded clones.

J: TRBJ2-7; size: few; V: TRBV24-1; D: NA; CDR3: CATSDLRSDTGTYEQYF; DNA: TGTGCCACCAGTGATTTGCGATCGGACACAGGCACCTACGAGCAGTACTTC
J: TRBJ2-1; size: NA; V: TRBV9; D: NA; CDR3: CASSVGGVGNEQFF; DNA: TGTGCCAGCAGCGTCGGGGGAGTCGGCAATGAGCAGTTCTTC
J: TRBJ1-5; size: NA; V: TRBV6-1; D: NA; CDR3: CASSQGSGPFNQPQHF; DNA: TGTGCCAGCAGTCAAGGGTCAGGGCCATTCAATCAGCCCCAGCATTTT
J: TRBJ1-1; size: NA; V: TRBV11-3; D: TRBD1; CDR3: CASSQDRVKTEAFF; DNA: TGTGCCAGCAGCCAAGACAGGGTCAAAACTGAAGCTTTCTTT
J: TRBJ2-7; size: NA; V: TRBV3-1/TRBV3-2; D: TRBD1; CDR3: CASSQEGDRVDEQYF; DNA: TGTGCCAGCAGCCAAGAGGGGGACAGGGTGGACGAGCAGTACTTC
J: TRBJ1-1; size: NA; V: TRBV5-1; D: NA; CDR3: CASSLDQGSTAEAFF; DNA: TGCGCCAGCAGCTTGGATCAGGGATCTACGGCTGAAGCTTTCTTT
J: TRBJ2-7; size: NA; V: TRBV4-1; D: TRBD1; CDR3: CASSQGQGTPYEQYF; DNA: TGCGCCAGCAGCCAAGGACAGGGTACCCCCTACGAGCAGTACTTC
J: TRBJ2-2; size: NA; V: TRBV13; D: TRBD1; CDR3: CASSPRTGNTGELFF; DNA: TGTGCCAGCAGCCCCCGGACAGGGAACACCGGGGAGCTGTTTTTT
J: TRBJ1-1; size: NA; V: TRBV7-9; D: NA; CDR3: CASSFDRSEAFF; DNA: TGTGCCAGCAGCTTTGACAGGTCTGAAGCTTTCTTT
J: TRBJ2-7; size: once; V: TRBV11-3; D: NA; CDR3: CASSEPGQIYEQYF; DNA: TGTGCCAGCAGCGAACCGGGACAAATTTACGAGCAGTACTTC
J: TRBJ1-1; size: NA; V: TRBV3-1/TRBV3-2; D: TRBD1; CDR3: CASSPRTGGDAEAFF; DNA: TGTGCCAGCAGCCCCCGGACAGGGGGCGACGCTGAAGCTTTCTTT
J: TRBJ1-6; size: NA; V: TRBV25-1; D: NA; CDR3: CANKESSYNSPLHF; DNA: TGTGCCAATAAAGAGAGCTCCTATAATTCACCCCTCCACTTT
J: TRBJ2-5; size: NA; V: TRBV5-1; D: NA; CDR3: CASSDPAGSGETQYF; DNA: TGCGCCAGCAGCGACCCGGCCGGGTCGGGAGAGACCCAGTACTTC
J: TRBJ1-5; size: NA; V: TRBV4-1; D: NA; CDR3: CASSQDGGAGNQPQHF; DNA: TGCGCCAGCAGCCAAGATGGAGGGGCGGGCAATCAGCCCCAGCATTTT
J: TRBJ1-2; size: many; V: TRBV27; D: NA; CDR3: CASSPSPTLLLYGYTF; DNA: TGTGCCAGCAGCCCCTCTCCCACGCTCTTACTATATGGCTACACCTTC
J: TRBJ2-1; size: NA; V: TRBV6-1; D: NA; CDR3: CASSEQSGLINEQFF; DNA: TGTGCCAGCAGTGAACAGAGCGGGTTAATAAATGAGCAGTTCTTC
J: TRBJ2-1; size: NA; V: TRBV5-1; D: NA; CDR3: CASSLEPNGIYNEQFF; DNA: TGCGCCAGCAGCTTGGAACCGAACGGGATCTACAATGAGCAGTTCTTC
J: TRBJ1-2; size: NA; V: TRBV5-4; D: TRBD1; CDR3: CASSPGQNRVYGYTF; DNA: TGTGCCAGCAGCCCGGGACAGAACCGCGTCTATGGCTACACCTTC
J: TRBJ2-3; size: NA; V: TRBV6-2/TRBV6-3; D: TRBD1; CDR3: CASSYSRTGITDTQYF; DNA: TGTGCCAGCAGTTACTCACGGACAGGGATCACAGATACGCAGTATTTT
J: TRBJ2-5; size: NA; V: TRBV5-1; D: TRBD2; CDR3: CASSWTSAQETQYF; DNA: TGCGCCAGCAGCTGGACTAGCGCCCAAGAGACCCAGTACTTC
J: TRBJ2-1; size: NA; V: TRBV9; D: TRBD1; CDR3: CASSLRDRVLINEQFF; DNA: TGTGCCAGCAGCTTACGAGACAGGGTTTTAATCAATGAGCAGTTCTTC
J: TRBJ1-5; size: NA; V: TRBV28; D: TRBD1; CDR3: CASGTPGQGNQPQHF; DNA: TGTGCCAGCGGGACACCGGGACAGGGCAATCAGCCCCAGCATTTT
J: TRBJ2-5; size: NA; V: TRBV25-1; D: NA; CDR3: CASSELTSISQGGETQYF; DNA: TGTGCCAGCAGTGAACTTACTTCTATTAGCCAGGGAGGTGAGACCCAGTACTTC
J: TRBJ1-2; size: NA; V: TRBV19; D: NA; CDR3: CASQGLLNYGYTF; DNA: TGTGCCAGCCAGGGACTCCTAAACTATGGCTACACCTTC
J: TRBJ2-1; size: NA; V: TRBV5-8; D: TRBD2; CDR3: CASSALVGRGGGYNEQFF; DNA: TGTGCCAGCAGCGCCCTTGTGGGGAGGGGAGGCGGCTACAATGAGCAGTTCTTC
J: TRBJ1-2; size: once; V: TRBV7-2; D: NA; CDR3: CASSLSQYGYTF; DNA: TGTGCCAGCAGCTTAAGCCAATATGGCTACACCTTC
J: TRBJ2-7; size: NA; V: TRBV19; D: TRBD1; CDR3: CASSITGELYEQYF; DNA: TGTGCCAGTAGTATAACAGGGGAACTCTACGAGCAGTACTTC
J: TRBJ2-2; size: few; V: TRBV2; D: NA; CDR3: CASSGPGGWTGELFF; DNA: TGTGCCAGCAGTGGTCCGGGCGGGTGGACCGGGGAGCTGTTTTTT
J: TRBJ2-3; size: NA; V: TRBV9; D: NA; CDR3: CASSVGPRGTDTQYF; DNA: TGTGCCAGCAGCGTAGGGCCCCGGGGCACAGATACGCAGTATTTT
J: TRBJ1-4; size: NA; V: TRBV28; D: NA; CDR3: CASSPPFGVNEKLFF; DNA: TGTGCCAGCAGTCCTCCGTTCGGAGTTAATGAAAAACTGTTTTTT
J: TRBJ2-1; size: NA; V: TRBV13; D: TRBD2; CDR3: CASSLGQGTSGSSYNEQFF; DNA: TGTGCCAGCAGCTTAGGCCAAGGGACTAGCGGGAGCTCCTACAATGAGCAGTTCTTC
J: TRBJ2-5; size: NA; V: TRBV5-1; D: NA; CDR3: CASSRSGQNQETQYF; DNA: TGCGCCAGCAGTCGGTCCGGACAGAATCAAGAGACCCAGTACTTC
J: TRBJ2-7; size: NA; V: TRBV3-1/TRBV3-2; D: TRBD1; CDR3: CASSQKAGTGSYEQYF; DNA: TGTGCCAGCAGCCAAAAAGCCGGGACAGGGTCCTACGAGCAGTACTTC
J: TRBJ2-7; size: NA; V: TRBV11-2; D: TRBD2; CDR3: CASSLGRTGTSGNEQYF; DNA: TGTGCCAGCAGCTTAGGGCGAACCGGGACTAGCGGGAATGAGCAGTACTTC
J: TRBJ2-1; size: NA; V: TRBV2; D: NA; CDR3: CASSQMRGWDEQFF; DNA: TGTGCCAGCAGTCAAATGCGCGGGTGGGATGAGCAGTTCTTC
J: TRBJ1-3; size: NA; V: TRBV7-2; D: TRBD1; CDR3: CASSLWTGENTIYF; DNA: TGTGCCAGCAGCTTGTGGACAGGGGAAAACACCATATATTTT
J: TRBJ2-1; size: few; V: TRBV21-1; D: NA; CDR3: CASSKGTPKSSYNEQFF; DNA: TGTGCCAGCAGCAAGGGGACACCAAAAAGCTCCTACAATGAGCAGTTCTTC
J: TRBJ2-1; size: NA; V: TRBV27; D: NA; CDR3: CASSLILDEQFF; DNA: TGTGCCAGCAGTTTAATCCTCGATGAGCAGTTCTTC
J: TRBJ2-7; size: NA; V: TRBV11-2; D: TRBD2; CDR3: CASSFRRESYEQYF; DNA: TGTGCCAGCAGCTTTCGGCGGGAGTCCTACGAGCAGTACTTC
J: TRBJ2-1; size: NA; V: TRBV7-9; D: TRBD2; CDR3: CASSWGGQHSNEQFF; DNA: TGTGCCAGCAGCTGGGGAGGGCAGCACAGCAATGAGCAGTTCTTC
J: TRBJ2-3; size: NA; V: TRBV7-2; D: TRBD2; CDR3: CASSPTGTTTDTQYF; DNA: TGTGCCAGCAGCCCTACCGGGACTACCACAGATACGCAGTATTTT
J: TRBJ1-5; size: NA; V: TRBV30; D: NA; CDR3: CAWSEGVNQPQHF; DNA: TGTGCCTGGAGTGAAGGGGTAAATCAGCCCCAGCATTTT
J: TRBJ2-7; size: once; V: TRBV24-1; D: NA; CDR3: CATRAHRGGEQYF; DNA: TGTGCCACCAGAGCTCACAGGGGGGGGGAGCAGTACTTC
J: TRBJ2-2; size: NA; V: TRBV6-5; D: TRBD2; CDR3: CASSRRGVNTGELFF; DNA: TGTGCCAGCAGCCGCCGGGGGGTTAACACCGGGGAGCTGTTTTTT
J: TRBJ1-1; size: NA; V: TRBV24-1; D: NA; CDR3: CATSDLQKAFF; DNA: TGTGCCACCAGTGATTTGCAAAAAGCTTTCTTT
J: TRBJ1-2; size: NA; V: TRBV30; D: NA; CDR3: CAWTGQGLGYTF; DNA: TGTGCCTGGACCGGACAAGGCCTAGGCTACACCTTC
J: TRBJ2-1; size: NA; V: TRBV11-3; D: TRBD2; CDR3: CASSLDGSGRANEQFF; DNA: TGTGCCAGCAGCTTAGATGGTAGCGGGAGGGCTAATGAGCAGTTCTTC
J: TRBJ2-7; size: NA; V: TRBV7-2; D: TRBD2; CDR3: CASSPGGWRVVFYEQYF; DNA: TGTGCCAGCAGCCCGGGGGGGTGGAGGGTGGTGTTTTACGAGCAGTACTTC
J: TRBJ2-7; size: NA; V: TRBV6-2/TRBV6-3; D: NA; CDR3: CASSYERARGFDEQYF; DNA: TGTGCCAGCAGTTACGAGAGGGCCCGGGGATTCGACGAGCAGTACTTC
J: TRBJ1-5; size: NA; V: TRBV12-5; D: TRBD1; CDR3: CASGSTGESNQPQHF; DNA: TGTGCTAGTGGCTCCACAGGGGAGAGCAATCAGCCCCAGCATTTT